The entry below gives a single T cell receptor beta chain sequence along with its context. Its antigen is still unknown. The data derive from a study of monozygotic twins with inflammatory bowel disease. The study, taken as a whole, reports: Separate T cell subtypes could not be resolved from one another.

Reprocessing the 5' RACE reads, TCRdb reports a single entry for every CDR3 protein and omits DNA. This table holds about 330,000 distinct CDR3 sequences. The CDR3 extends over 18 amino acids. From germline, CDR1 is MDHEN and CDR2 SYDVKM. Sample: blood. This chain uses TRBV28 with TRBJ2-6; with no DNA, the TCRdb D assignment of TRBD1 cannot be verified. The TCR sequence derives from a human donor with ulcerative colitis or Crohn's disease, or a healthy co-twin of an affected twin (not recorded which). CDR3 amino acids: CASGSTGEVGYGANVLTF.